The 9 T cell receptor beta chains below all came from one sample that was sequenced in a study of blood T cell repertoires in COVID-19. Using immunoSEQ multiplex PCR, the repertoire was profiled, and TCRdb retains in-frame clones only, with some absent. This table has about 190,000 clones, around 83% appearing once. Material for sequencing was peripheral blood. The receptors stem from a middle-aged woman with acute or convalescent COVID-19.

J is TRBJ1-6 and V is TRBV6-5, with unresolved D. There are 16 residues in the CDR3. Trimming shortened V by 2 bases and J by 11 bases, and 19 bases separated the two germline ends. From germline, CDR1 is MNHEY and CDR2 SVGAGI. DNA of the CDR3: TGTGCCAGCAGTTACGGGCATTCAAGACGACAAACACCCCTCCACTTT. It yields the protein CASSYGHSRRQTPLHF.

The rearrangement uses TRBV11-1 and TRBJ2-1; TRBD1 agrees at 7 bases. The CDR3 loop spans 14 amino acids. The germline CDR1 and CDR2 sequences are SGHAT and FQDESV (reference sequence). V lost 4 bases, J lost 4 bases, and 4 bases stayed unmatched. CDR3 sequence: CASSSGTVYNEQFF. The CDR3, as DNA: TGTGCCAGCAGCTCCGGGACAGTGTACAATGAGCAGTTCTTC.

The V call is TRBV5-1, the J call TRBJ2-5; 7 nucleotides agree with TRBD1. V shed 4 bases and J 1 base; nucleotides not matched to a gene: 4. In germline, CDR1 is SGHRS, CDR2 YFSETQ. This CDR3 is built from 14 residues. The CDR3 spells CASSHGTAQETQYF. Written as DNA, the CDR3 is TGCGCCAGCAGCCACGGGACAGCCCAAGAGACCCAGTACTTC.

About this clone: Sequence at one end of the junction differs from germline and may be a read error. The chain recombines TRBV3-1 (or the pseudogene TRBV3-2) with TRBJ1-1; D perhaps matches TRBD1 (6 bases). The CDR3 runs 14 residues. The germline V gene encodes CDR1 LGHDT and CDR2 YNNKEL (reference sequence). The CDR3 loop is CASSQDKGGPTPWF. The CDR3 nucleotides read TGTGCCAGCAGCCAAGATAAGGGGGGGCCCACTCCGTGGTTT.

V is TRBV18 and J is TRBJ2-3, with D perhaps matching TRBD2 (5 bases). The CDR3 covers 15 residues. Trimming left V 4 bases short and J 6 bases short, with 17 bases between. CDR1 is KGHSH and CDR2 is LQKENI in the germline V gene. The CDR3 bases are TGTGCCAGCTCACGTGGACTCCTCAGCATGGATACGCAGTATTTT. This sequence encodes CASSRGLLSMDTQYF. Full variable domain (outside the CDR3, taken from reference TRBV18 and TRBJ2-3): NAGVMQNPRHLVRRRGQEARLRCSPMKGHSHVYWYRQLPEEGLKFMVYLQKENIIDESGMPKERFSAEFPKEGPSILRIQQVVRGDSAAYFCASSRGLLSMDTQYFGPGTRLTVL.

The chain recombines TRBV7-2 with TRBJ1-2; TRBD1 matches 9 bases. V lost 6 bases and J lost 4; bases outside the gene matches: 12. CDR1 is SGHTA, CDR2 FQGNSA, per germline. CDR3 length equals 16 residues. The CDR3 region is CASRTSGQGSTYGYTF. CDR3 nucleotides: TGTGCCAGCAGAACAAGTGGACAGGGGAGTACCTATGGCTACACCTTC.

This chain connects TRBV5-1 to TRBJ2-1, with 10 nucleotides matching TRBD2. Germline V gene data show CDR1 as SGHRS and CDR2 as YFSETQ. The V segment lost 3 bases and the J segment 0 bases; nucleotides outside the gene matches: 6. CDR3 size: 17 residues. Here the CDR3 DNA reads TGCGCCAGCAGCTGGGGACTAGCGAGTAGCTCCTACAATGAGCAGTTCTTC. Its translation: CASSWGLASSSYNEQFF. Using reference TRBV5-1 and TRBJ2-1 for the parts outside the CDR3, the full variable domain is KAGVTQTPRYLIKTRGQQVTLSCSPISGHRSVSWYQQTPGQGLQFLFEYFSETQRNKGNFPGRFSGRQFSNSRSEMNVSTLELGDSALYLCASSWGLASSSYNEQFFGPGTRLTVL.

The chain has TRBV14 and TRBJ1-3; tentatively, D is TRBD1 (5 bases). Germline-derived CDR1 and CDR2 are SGHDN and FVKESK. The CDR3 is 13 residues long. Trimming shortened V by 7 bases and J by 0 bases, and 7 bases separated the two germline ends. CDR3 DNA: TGTGCCAGCAATCAGGGCTCTGGAAACACCATATATTTT. Encoded protein: CASNQGSGNTIYF. Drawing the rest from reference TRBV14 and TRBJ1-3, the complete variable domain is EAGVTQFPSHSVIEKGQTVTLRCDPISGHDNLYWYRRVMGKEIKFLLHFVKESKQDESGMPNNRFLAERTGGTYSTLKVQPAELEDSGVYFCASNQGSGNTIYFGEGSWLTVV.

The chain has TRBV28 and TRBJ2-2, with D perhaps matching TRBD2 (5 bases). Trimming took off 5 bases at V and 8 bases at J, with 18 bases between the two ends. Germline CDR1 reads MDHEN; CDR2 reads SYDVKM. The CDR3 contains 15 residues. CDR3 in amino acids: CASSPTRAEEGELFF. CDR3 DNA: TGTGCCAGCAGTCCCACTCGGGCGGAGGAAGGGGAGCTGTTTTTT.